The 25 T cell receptor beta chains below all came from one sample that was sequenced in a study of T cell responses to AZD1222 COVID-19 vaccine. The repertoire was sequenced with immunoSEQ multiplex PCR; TCRdb's copy has only in-frame clones and lacks some. The sample shows about 150,000 clones, around nine tenths of them seen only once. Material: peripheral blood, obtained 28 days after the second AZD1222 dose. These receptors were obtained from an adult who received the AZD1222 COVID-19 vaccine.

The J gene is TRBJ2-2, the V gene TRBV6-5; 12 bases match TRBD1. This CDR3 region has 15 residues. CDR1 and CDR2 (germline): MNHEY, SVGAGI. V was clipped by 5 bases and J by 6 bases; unmatched bases: 4. The CDR3 coding sequence is TGTGCCAGCAGTCCGGGACAGGGGGCAGCCGGGGAGCTGTTTTTT. Amino acid sequence: CASSPGQGAAGELFF.

The chain carries TRBV2 and TRBJ1-5, with D perhaps matching TRBD1 (6 bases). Germline CDR1 is SNHLY and CDR2 is FYNNEI. This CDR3 spans 15 amino acids. The V and J ends lost 6 bases and 3 bases respectively, with 15 bases between them. The CDR3 is CASRFGTTDNQPQHF. The CDR3 bases are TGTGCCAGCAGATTTGGGACAACTGACAATCAGCCCCAGCATTTT.

The gene calls are TRBV28 and TRBJ2-7; TRBD1 matches at 10 bases. V was pared by 4 bases and J by 3 bases, with 3 bases of the junction left unmatched. Germline assignment: CDR1 MDHEN and CDR2 SYDVKM. The CDR3 is made up of 14 amino acids. CDR3 region: CASSYRDRGYEQYF. The CDR3 nucleotides read TGTGCCAGCAGTTACCGGGACAGGGGCTACGAGCAGTACTTC.

Only one count was recorded for this clone. The gene calls are TRBV12-5 and TRBJ1-1; the D gene is possibly TRBD1 (5 bases). Germline V CDR1 and CDR2: LGHNT, FRNRAP. Trimming pared 8 bases from V and 5 bases from J, leaving 27 bases between. The CDR3 spans 17 residues. The CDR3 DNA reads as TGTGCTAGTCATTGGTCCGGGCAGGGAAGTGTGCGGACTGAAGCTTTCTTT. Translating it yields CASHWSGQGSVRTEAFF.

This chain joins TRBV10-1 and TRBJ2-5; 7 bases match TRBD2. Germline lookup yields CDR1 WNHNN and CDR2 SYGVQD (reference sequence). V lost 8 bases to trimming and J lost 3 bases; unmatched junction nucleotides: 12. This CDR3 is 15 amino acids long. In DNA form, the CDR3 reads TGCGCCAGCCCGCGGGACTACTGGACGGAAGAGACCCAGTACTTC. Protein sequence: CASPRDYWTEETQYF.

This sequence joins TRBV29-1 and TRBJ2-1; D possibly corresponds to TRBD1 (6 bases). Germline V CDR1 and CDR2: SQVTM, ANQGSEA. This CDR3 is 13 amino acids long. Trimming pared 7 bases from V and 5 bases from J, leaving 15 bases between. CDR3 in DNA: TGCAGCGCCCTCGGACAGAGTCACAATGAGCAGTTCTTC. Translated, it gives CSALGQSHNEQFF.

V usage is TRBV7-6 and J usage is TRBJ2-7, with 7 bases identical to TRBD2. This CDR3 is built from 14 residues. V gave up 4 bases and J gave up 5 bases; unmatched junction bases: 8. Germline values: CDR1 SGHVS, CDR2 FNYEAQ. DNA of the CDR3: TGTGCCAGCAGCTCGGGGGGAAACTCGGACGAGCAGTACTTC. Protein product: CASSSGGNSDEQYF.

The chain combines TRBV14 with TRBJ1-3; TRBD1 is a possible D gene (6 bases). The CDR3 contains 16 residues. CDR1 is SGHDN and CDR2 is FVKESK in the germline V gene. V lost 4 bases and J 3 bases, leaving 16 bases between the germline ends. The CDR3 nucleotides are TGTGCCAGCAGCCCCACAGGGAAAGGGGTTGGAAACACCATATATTTT. Translation gives CASSPTGKGVGNTIYF.

This chain connects TRBV2 to TRBJ1-3, with D possibly TRBD1 on 5 matching bases. Trimming stripped 9 bases from V and 4 bases from J, with 19 bases between. CDR3 length: 15 residues. Per germline, CDR1 SNHLY and CDR2 FYNNEI. The CDR3 DNA is TGTGCCAGTACCCGGGGAGGGGCGCGAGGAAACACCATATATTTT. It specifies CASTRGGARGNTIYF.

CDR3 amino acids: CASSYSWIHGYTF. Written as DNA, the CDR3 is TGTGCCAGCAGTTACTCATGGATCCATGGCTACACCTTC. The V gene is TRBV6-5, the J gene TRBJ1-2; D is unclear. Trimming took 0 bases from V and 6 from J, leaving 8 bases between them. The CDR3 spans 13 residues. From germline, CDR1 is MNHEY and CDR2 SVGAGI.

The V gene is TRBV7-9, the J gene TRBJ1-2; D ambiguous. Germline CDR1 and CDR2: SEHNR and FQNEAQ (reference sequence). Trimming pared 1 base from V and 5 bases from J, leaving 8 bases between. The CDR3 runs to 13 residues. In DNA form, the CDR3 reads TGTGCCAGCAGCTTAGGGGGTGGTTATGGCTACACCTTC. Translating gives CASSLGGGYGYTF.

V and J are TRBV18 and TRBJ1-5; tentative D call: TRBD1 (5 bases). This CDR3 has 14 amino acids. Trimming took 6 bases from V and 3 from J, leaving 12 bases between them. CDR1 KGHSH and CDR2 LQKENI come from the germline V gene. CDR3 sequence (DNA): TGTGCCAGCTCTGGGGCAGGCCACAATCAGCCCCAGCATTTT. It codes for CASSGAGHNQPQHF.

This clone was counted once. V and J are TRBV4-2 and TRBJ2-2; perhaps TRBD2 as D (6 bases). Trimming removed 4 bases at V and 2 bases at J, with 17 bases between. The germline gives CDR1 LGHNA, CDR2 YNFKEQ. The CDR3 runs 17 residues. The chain's CDR3 is CASSRVYGTSNTGELFF. CDR3 in DNA: TGTGCCAGCAGCCGGGTCTACGGGACTTCTAACACCGGGGAGCTGTTTTTT.

The CDR3 DNA reads TGTGCCAGCAGCTTTCAGGGGAGGGAGACCCAGTACTTC. It encodes CASSFQGRETQYF. V is TRBV5-6 and J is TRBJ2-5; TRBD1 or TRBD2 may be the D gene (6 bases each). Germline assignment: CDR1 SGHDT and CDR2 YYEEEE. The V end lost 2 bases, the J end lost 5 bases, and 10 bases lay between the germline ends. The CDR3 is made up of 13 amino acids.

The sample holds a few counts of this clone. This chain links TRBV12-3 or TRBV12-4 with TRBJ2-1; D may correspond to TRBD1 or TRBD2 (5 bases each). V was pared by 6 bases and J by 6 bases, with 12 bases between. This CDR3 has 13 amino acids. DNA of the CDR3: TGTGCCAGCAGACGGGGCGCAGGCAATGAGCAGTTCTTC. This sequence encodes CASRRGAGNEQFF.

The chain recombines TRBV5-1 with TRBJ2-2; 11 bases fit TRBD2. The junction had 7 bases not matched to a gene; V was cut back by 4 bases and J by 2 bases. There are 17 residues in the CDR3. Germline values: CDR1 SGHRS, CDR2 YFSETQ. CDR3 DNA sequence: TGCGCCAGCAGCGGGCTAGCGGGGGGCCCAAACACCGGGGAGCTGTTTTTT. Translated: CASSGLAGGPNTGELFF. Full variable domain (remainder filled in from reference TRBV5-1 and TRBJ2-2): KAGVTQTPRYLIKTRGQQVTLSCSPISGHRSVSWYQQTPGQGLQFLFEYFSETQRNKGNFPGRFSGRQFSNSRSEMNVSTLELGDSALYLCASSGLAGGPNTGELFFGEGSRLTVL.

J is TRBJ1-1 and V is TRBV30; D not certain. This CDR3 region has 14 residues. Trimming pared 0 bases from V and 2 bases from J, leaving 10 bases between. The germline V gene encodes CDR1 GTSNPN and CDR2 SVGIG (reference sequence). In nucleotides, the CDR3 is TGTGCCTGGAGTGTAGAGGCAGGTAACACTGAAGCTTTCTTT. Its translation: CAWSVEAGNTEAFF.

The chain recombines TRBV18 with TRBJ1-1; perhaps TRBD1 as D (5 bases). The CDR3 has 14 amino acids. V dropped 8 bases and J dropped 1 base, with 14 bases sitting between them. Per the germline V gene, CDR1 is KGHSH and CDR2 is LQKENI. CDR3 coding DNA: TGTGCCAGCACCCGGGGCAGCGAGAACACTGAAGCTTTCTTT. Amino acid sequence: CASTRGSENTEAFF. Full variable domain (rest looked up from reference TRBV18 and TRBJ1-1): NAGVMQNPRHLVRRRGQEARLRCSPMKGHSHVYWYRQLPEEGLKFMVYLQKENIIDESGMPKERFSAEFPKEGPSILRIQQVVRGDSAAYFCASTRGSENTEAFFGQGTRLTVV.

The chain employs TRBV7-8 and TRBJ2-5, with D perhaps matching TRBD2 (5 bases). The CDR3 covers 13 residues. Deletions cut 5 bases from V and 2 bases from J, with 9 bases between. Germline assignment: CDR1 SGHVS and CDR2 FQNEAQ. The CDR3 sequence: CASSLPGQETQYF. The CDR3 region has the DNA TGTGCCAGCAGCCTCCCGGGGCAAGAGACCCAGTACTTC. Combining the CDR3 with reference TRBV7-8 and TRBJ2-5 gives the whole variable domain GAGVSQSPRYKVAKRGQDVALRCDPISGHVSLFWYQQALGQGPEFLTYFQNEAQLDKSGLPSDRFFAERPEGSVSTLKIQRTQQEDSAVYLCASSLPGQETQYFGPGTRLLVL.

V is TRBV9 and J is TRBJ2-2; D assignment may be TRBD1 or TRBD2 (5 bases each). The V end lost 1 base, the J end lost 6 bases, and 7 bases lay between the germline ends. Germline-derived CDR1 and CDR2 are SGDLS and YYNGEE. The CDR3 sequence is 13 residues long. The CDR3 loop is CASSVRDAGELFF. In nucleotides, the CDR3 is TGTGCCAGCAGCGTAAGGGACGCCGGGGAGCTGTTTTTT.

V and J are TRBV18 and TRBJ2-2, with unresolved D. The CDR3 has 16 amino acids. The ends were cut back, 3 bases at V and 3 bases at J, with 14 bases in the middle. Germline assignment: CDR1 KGHSH and CDR2 LQKENI. CDR3 residues: CASSPLLLPYTGELFF. The CDR3 nucleotides are TGTGCCAGCTCACCTCTTCTACTCCCCTACACCGGGGAGCTGTTTTTT.

This chain joins TRBV30 and TRBJ2-1; a weak D match, TRBD2 (6 bases). This CDR3 region has 15 residues. The germline V and J ends were trimmed by 2 bases and 3 bases, with 14 bases remaining between them. Looked up from germline, CDR1 is GTSNPN and CDR2 is SVGIG (reference sequence). CDR3 nucleotides: TGTGCCTGGAGTCTGGAGGGGCGAATCTACAATGAGCAGTTCTTC. The encoded protein is CAWSLEGRIYNEQFF. Drawing the rest from reference TRBV30 and TRBJ2-1, the complete variable domain is SQTIHQWPATLVQPVGSPLSLECTVEGTSNPNLYWYRQAAGRGLQLLFYSVGIGQISSEVPQNLSASRPQDRQFILSSKKLLLSDSGFYLCAWSLEGRIYNEQFFGPGTRLTVL.

The chain uses TRBV6-4 and TRBJ2-2, with no clear D. CDR1 MRHNA and CDR2 SNTAGT come from the germline V gene. CDR3 length: 16 residues. V was cut by 0 bases and J by 5 bases, with 13 bases left in between. The CDR3 DNA follows: TGTGCCAGCAGTGACTCGGTTTCGGAGCCGACCGGGGAGCTGTTTTTT. Its translation is CASSDSVSEPTGELFF.

The chain employs TRBV6-5 and TRBJ2-7; TRBD1 is a possible D gene (5 bases). The ends were cut back, 2 bases at V and 6 bases at J, with 11 bases in the middle. The CDR3 contains 13 residues. Germline CDR1 is MNHEY and CDR2 is SVGAGI. The CDR3 is CASSYTQGVEQYF. The CDR3 bases are TGTGCCAGCAGTTACACCCAGGGCGTCGAGCAGTACTTC.

The CDR3 is CSVPPDRYNEQFF. CDR3 bases: TGCAGCGTACCGCCGGACAGGTACAATGAGCAGTTCTTC. The chain employs TRBV29-1 and TRBJ2-1, with 7 nucleotides matching TRBD1. There are 13 residues in the CDR3. After removal of 6 bases from V and 4 bases from J, the junction contained 6 bases not matched to a gene. Germline V gene sequence: CDR1 SQVTM, CDR2 ANQGSEA.